This T cell receptor beta chain was sequenced in a study of identical twins. Study-level findings and limits: Twins' surplus sharing was weaker for beta out-of-frame sequences. Insertion counts were lower in abundant cord blood beta clonotypes, a trend that memory repertoires did not show.

The CDR3 runs to 14 residues. CDR1 and CDR2 (germline): MNHNS, SASEGT. In regard to this clonotype: Its specificity is not known. Mismatch with germline at one junction end may stem from a read error.

TCRdb re-called the 5' RACE reads with MiXCR, one entry per CDR3 protein. The table lists around 1.7 million distinct CDR3 sequences, around 33% of them singletons, with 0.25% to 0.3% in the top ten. The V call is TRBV6-1, the J call TRBJ1-6; tentative D call: TRBD1 (5 bases). The material sequenced was cord blood. This receptor was obtained from a newborn girl in good health. DNA of the CDR3: TGTGCCAGCAGTGAAGCGGACAATAATTCACCCCCCCACTTT. Translated: CASSEADNNSPPHF.